The 21 T cell receptor beta chains below come from one sample, sequenced in a study of blood T cell repertoires in COVID-19. Clones were read by immunoSEQ multiplex PCR, and TCRdb kept only the in-frame ones, dropping some. The table includes about 260,000 clones, 88% detected once. Sequences were obtained from peripheral blood. These receptors all stem from a man aged 55 to 70 who had recovered from COVID-19.

The genes are TRBV7-2 and TRBJ2-3, with 8 bases identical to TRBD1. The CDR3 covers 16 residues. The germline CDR1 and CDR2 sequences are SGHTA and FQGNSA. V lost 7 bases, J lost 4 bases, and 13 bases stayed unmatched. This CDR3 is CASTSRAGGKADTQYF. CDR3 bases: TGTGCCAGCACCTCTCGGGCAGGGGGCAAGGCAGATACGCAGTATTTT.

This chain connects TRBV5-1 to TRBJ2-1; 8 nucleotides line up with TRBD2. Germline CDR1 and CDR2: SGHRS and YFSETQ. The CDR3 covers 16 residues. V dropped 0 bases and J dropped 2; count of bases not matched to a gene: 4. DNA of the CDR3: TGCGCCAGCAGCTTGGCCCCCGGGGGGGCCTACAATGAGCAGTTCTTC. This translates into CASSLAPGGAYNEQFF.

This rearrangement joins TRBV18 to TRBJ2-3; D is ambiguous. Trimming removed 8 bases from V and 3 bases from J, with 15 bases in between. The CDR3 runs to 14 residues. Germline lookup yields CDR1 KGHSH and CDR2 LQKENI. This CDR3 is CASRRLGSTDTQYF. CDR3 in DNA: TGTGCCAGCCGACGTCTCGGGTCGACAGATACGCAGTATTTT.

The CDR3 nucleotides are TGTGCCAGCAGCCCCGAGTCGAATGAGCAGTTCTTC. This encodes CASSPESNEQFF. The chain is built from TRBV7-9 and TRBJ2-1; D ambiguous. The CDR3 is 12 amino acids. Looked up from germline, CDR1 is SEHNR and CDR2 is FQNEAQ (reference sequence). V was pared by 5 bases and J by 7 bases, with 9 bases between.

The chain employs TRBV3-1 (or the pseudogene TRBV3-2) and TRBJ1-1, with 7 nucleotides matching TRBD1. This CDR3 has 15 amino acids. Germline loops: CDR1 LGHDT, CDR2 YNNKEL (reference sequence). Trimming cost V 2 bases and J 1 base; bases outside gene matches: 4. The CDR3 loop is CASSQNRGWNTEAFF. The CDR3 nucleotides are TGTGCCAGCAGCCAAAACAGGGGATGGAACACTGAAGCTTTCTTT.

The count of this clone is one. V and J are TRBV5-1 and TRBJ2-5; 12 bases align to TRBD1. The CDR3 sequence is 17 residues long. The germline V gene has CDR1 SGHRS and CDR2 YFSETQ. J was trimmed by 4 bases and V by 0 bases; bases with no gene match: 7. In DNA, the CDR3 is TGCGCCAGCAGCTTGGCCTGGGACAGGGGGCTGAGAGAGACCCAGTACTTC. Translating gives CASSLAWDRGLRETQYF.

The chain uses TRBV3-1 (or the pseudogene TRBV3-2) and TRBJ1-4, with D unresolved. The germline CDR1 and CDR2 sequences are LGHDT and YNNKEL (reference sequence). The CDR3 runs 16 residues. Trimming removed 1 base at V and 5 bases at J, with 14 bases between. The CDR3: CASSQGRAGLNEKLFF. CDR3 DNA sequence: TGTGCCAGCAGCCAAGGTCGGGCAGGACTAAATGAAAAACTGTTTTTT.

The V gene is TRBV5-1, the J gene TRBJ2-1, with 9 bases matching TRBD2. The V gene's germline CDR1 is SGHRS and CDR2 YFSETQ. V lost 4 bases to trimming and J lost 2 bases; unmatched junction nucleotides: 7. The CDR3 is made up of 16 amino acids. The CDR3 loop reads CASSQVSGGTYNEQFF. CDR3 nucleotide sequence: TGCGCCAGCAGCCAAGTTAGCGGGGGAACCTACAATGAGCAGTTCTTC.

The CDR3 loop reads CASGSRVSYEQYF. The CDR3 DNA reads as TGTGCCAGCGGATCCAGGGTATCCTACGAGCAGTACTTC. V is TRBV25-1 and J is TRBJ2-7; a weak D match, TRBD1 (5 bases). Trimming removed 8 bases at V and 1 base at J, with 12 bases between. This CDR3 comprises 13 residues. CDR1 and CDR2 from the germline V gene are MGHDK and SYGVNS.

The CDR3 DNA reads as TGTGCCAGCAGCCAATCTAGGGGGAAGGGCAATGAGCAGTTCTTC. Residues: CASSQSRGKGNEQFF. The gene calls are TRBV14 and TRBJ2-1; D perhaps matches TRBD1 (6 bases). Trimming stripped 2 bases from V and 6 bases from J, with 14 bases between. Germline V gene lookup returns CDR1 SGHDN and CDR2 FVKESK. This CDR3 has 15 residues.

This chain joins TRBV7-9 and TRBJ2-5; TRBD2 is a possible D gene (7 bases). This CDR3 comprises 15 residues. Germline V gives CDR1 SEHNR, CDR2 FQNEAQ (reference sequence). V was trimmed by 1 base and J by 5 bases, leaving 14 bases between them. The CDR3 bases are TGTGCCAGCAGCTTAGATTGGGGGGGCCGGGAGACCCAGTACTTC. It specifies CASSLDWGGRETQYF.

The genes are TRBV5-1 and TRBJ2-2; D is undetermined. V was shortened by 6 bases and J by 7 bases, with 7 bases between the two germline ends. The CDR3 is 11 residues long. Germline-derived CDR1 and CDR2 are SGHRS and YFSETQ. For the CDR3, the DNA is TGCGCCAGCAACGTCGGCGGGGAGCTGTTTTTT. Protein sequence: CASNVGGELFF.

The CDR3 DNA is TGTGCCAGCAGCTTAGAGGTTGGGCCCCATCACGAGCAGTACTTC. Translated: CASSLEVGPHHEQYF. The genes are TRBV7-6 and TRBJ2-7; D is undetermined. Germline-derived CDR1 and CDR2 are SGHVS and FNYEAQ. V gave up 1 base and J gave up 5 bases, with 15 bases separating them. The CDR3 spans 15 residues.

This sequence joins TRBV7-3 and TRBJ2-5; 10 bases map to TRBD2. CDR1 and CDR2 (germline): SGHTA, FQGTGA. CDR3 size: 13 residues. The V and J ends lost 5 bases and 5 bases, in that order; junction bases with no gene match: 2. The CDR3 here is CASSQGLAETQYF. CDR3 coding DNA: TGTGCCAGCAGCCAGGGACTAGCGGAGACCCAGTACTTC.

V usage is TRBV19 and J usage is TRBJ1-2; unclear D gene. Germline values: CDR1 LNHDA, CDR2 SQIVND (reference sequence). Trimming took off 1 base at V and 3 bases at J, with 9 bases between the two ends. The CDR3 loop spans 14 amino acids. The CDR3 DNA reads TGTGCCAGTAGTATAGCCTCCACAGACTATGGCTACACCTTC. Its translation is CASSIASTDYGYTF.

The chain carries TRBV15 and TRBJ2-1; 7 positions match TRBD1. Germline CDR1 is LNHNV and CDR2 is YYDKDF (reference sequence). Trimming at V came to 3 bases and at J to 4 bases, leaving 18 bases not matched to a gene. The CDR3 totals 19 residues. CDR3 residues: CATSSFGPGQPRPYNEQFF. As DNA, the CDR3 is TGTGCCACCAGCAGTTTTGGGCCGGGACAGCCACGCCCTTACAATGAGCAGTTCTTC.

The rearrangement joins TRBV27 to TRBJ1-5, with 10 positions matching TRBD1. This CDR3 contains 16 residues. Germline values: CDR1 MNHEY, CDR2 SMNVEV (reference sequence). V dropped 6 bases and J dropped 0; count of bases not matched to a gene: 5. The CDR3 sequence is CASRLGQGDSNQPQHF. CDR3 bases: TGTGCCAGCAGACTCGGACAGGGGGATAGCAATCAGCCCCAGCATTTT.

The chain joins TRBV9 to TRBJ1-5; maybe TRBD1 (6 bases). Germline V gene sequence: CDR1 SGDLS, CDR2 YYNGEE. This CDR3 is 15 amino acids long. V lost 0 bases to trimming and J lost 2 bases, with 9 bases between them. The CDR3 DNA follows: TGTGCCAGCAGCGTAGCGGGGGGGCGCAATCAGCCCCAGCATTTT. It yields the protein CASSVAGGRNQPQHF.

The genes are TRBV29-1 and TRBJ2-1, with a weak D call TRBD2 (5 bases). The germline gives CDR1 SQVTM, CDR2 ANQGSEA. With 4 bases removed from V and 2 bases from J, the gap between germline ends came to 9 bases. This CDR3 comprises 13 residues. CDR3 nucleotide sequence: TGCAGCGTTGCTGGGGAGACCTACAATGAGCAGTTCTTC. Protein sequence: CSVAGETYNEQFF.

The chain recombines TRBV19 with TRBJ1-5; 7 bases line up with TRBD1. There are 13 residues in the CDR3. Trimming took 5 bases from V and 7 from J; bases not matched to a gene: 5. Looked up from germline, CDR1 is LNHDA and CDR2 is SQIVND (reference sequence). CDR3 bases: TGTGCCAGTAGTCCAACAGGGGAGCAGCCCCAGCATTTT. It yields the protein CASSPTGEQPQHF.

J is TRBJ2-3 and V is TRBV3-1 (or the pseudogene TRBV3-2), with D unclear. V was cut by 7 bases and J by 2 bases, with 28 bases left in between. The CDR3 is made up of 19 amino acids. Germline loops: CDR1 LGHDT, CDR2 YNNKEL (reference sequence). Written as DNA, the CDR3 is TGTGCCAGCAAAGTCCCCGCCCTAGGCACCACACTTAACACAGATACGCAGTATTTT. It yields the protein CASKVPALGTTLNTDTQYF.